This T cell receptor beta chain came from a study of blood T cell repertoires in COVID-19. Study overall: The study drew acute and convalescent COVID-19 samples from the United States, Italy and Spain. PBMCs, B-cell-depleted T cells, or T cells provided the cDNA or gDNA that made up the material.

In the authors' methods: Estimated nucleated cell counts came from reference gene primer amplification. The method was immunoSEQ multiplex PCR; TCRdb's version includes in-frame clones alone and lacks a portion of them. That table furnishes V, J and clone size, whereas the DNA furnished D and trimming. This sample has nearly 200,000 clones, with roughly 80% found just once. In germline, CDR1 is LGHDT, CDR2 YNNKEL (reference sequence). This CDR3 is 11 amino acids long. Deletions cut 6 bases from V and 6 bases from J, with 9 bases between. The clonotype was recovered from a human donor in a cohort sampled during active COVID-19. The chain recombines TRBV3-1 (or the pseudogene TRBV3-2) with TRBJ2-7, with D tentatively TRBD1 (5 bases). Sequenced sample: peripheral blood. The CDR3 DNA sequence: TGTGCCAGCAGACTGGACACCGAGCAGTACTTC. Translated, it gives CASRLDTEQYF.